A selection of T cell receptor beta chains follows, all from one sample in a study of blood T cell repertoires in COVID-19. Generated by immunoSEQ multiplex PCR, the TCRdb table keeps only in-frame clones and is missing some. The sample lists about 200,000 clones, around 85% occurring once. Input material: peripheral blood. These receptors originate from a woman aged 70-85 years with COVID-19, enrolled during active disease. CDR3s include the opening cysteine and the closing phenylalanine or tryptophan. A D gene is named only where the DNA matches it firmly. A row's size may be missing; if present it is once, few, many or a size class.

v_gene	d_gene	j_gene	abundance	CDR3aa	CDR3nt
TRBV5-4	-	TRBJ2-5	-	CASSLGRGETQYF	TGTGCCAGCAGCTTGGGAAGGGGGGAGACCCAGTACTTC
TRBV9	-	TRBJ1-2	-	CASSVIGVYGYTF	TGTGCCAGCAGCGTCATAGGAGTTTACGGCTACACCTTC
TRBV27	-	TRBJ2-1	-	CASKGAPREQFF	TGTGCCAGCAAGGGAGCCCCAAGGGAGCAGTTCTTC
TRBV7-2	-	TRBJ1-5	-	CASSLRDNSNQPQHF	TGTGCCAGCAGCTTAAGGGACAACTCCAATCAGCCCCAGCATTTT
TRBV4-3	-	TRBJ1-6	-	CASSQGAGEYSPLHF	TGCGCCAGCAGCCAAGGGGCAGGGGAATACTCACCCCTCCACTTT
TRBV7-3	TRBD1	TRBJ1-6	-	CASSLNRDRNSPLHF	TGTGCCAGCAGTTTGAATCGGGACAGAAATTCACCCCTCCACTTT
TRBV18	TRBD2	TRBJ2-7	-	CASSLPPGAGSSYEQYF	TGTGCCAGCTCGCTCCCGCCTGGAGCGGGGAGCTCCTACGAGCAGTACTTC
TRBV21-1	-	TRBJ1-2	-	CASTLQPRQVYGYTF	TGTGCCAGCACCCTCCAACCCCGACAGGTCTATGGCTACACCTTC
TRBV15	-	TRBJ1-2	-	CATSPDASYGYTF	TGTGCCACCAGCCCCGACGCTAGCTATGGCTACACCTTC
TRBV7-3	-	TRBJ2-2	-	CASSILSGGGGTGELFF	TGTGCCAGCAGCATTCTCTCCGGTGGGGGAGGCACCGGGGAGCTGTTTTTT
TRBV19	-	TRBJ1-1	-	CASSIIERGGTEAFF	TGTGCCAGTAGTATAATCGAGAGAGGGGGCACTGAAGCTTTCTTT
TRBV19	TRBD1	TRBJ1-2	-	CASTPGGGYGYTF	TGTGCCAGTACGCCAGGGGGTGGCTATGGCTACACCTTC
TRBV7-2	-	TRBJ1-2	-	CASSFPGQNYGYTF	TGTGCCAGCAGCTTTCCAGGACAGAACTATGGCTACACCTTC
TRBV10-3	TRBD1	TRBJ1-2	-	CAIRTGQFYGYTF	TGTGCCATCAGGACGGGACAGTTCTATGGCTACACCTTC
TRBV6-2/TRBV6-3	-	TRBJ2-1	-	CASSYPLKQGVTYNEQFF	TGTGCCAGCAGTTACCCCCTAAAACAGGGTGTAACCTACAATGAGCAGTTCTTC
TRBV9	-	TRBJ2-5	-	CASSLGSYGETQYF	TGTGCCAGCAGCCTCGGGTCCTACGGGGAGACCCAGTACTTC
TRBV15	-	TRBJ1-4	-	CATNPGGPNEKLFF	TGTGCCACCAACCCCGGTGGGCCAAATGAAAAACTGTTTTTT
TRBV5-6	-	TRBJ2-7	-	CASSEMYTGSYEQYF	TGTGCCAGCAGCGAGATGTATACAGGCTCCTACGAGCAGTACTTC
TRBV6-5	TRBD1	TRBJ1-1	-	CASRRQTGATEAFF	TGTGCCAGCAGAAGACAGACAGGGGCCACTGAAGCTTTCTTT
TRBV4-3	-	TRBJ2-5	-	CASSPGLSETQYF	TGCGCCAGCAGCCCCGGACTCTCGGAGACCCAGTACTTC
TRBV7-3	-	TRBJ2-2	-	CASSRTDAGELFF	TGTGCCAGCAGCCGGACAGACGCCGGGGAGCTGTTTTTT
TRBV6-2/TRBV6-3	-	TRBJ1-1	once	CASSYWGVNTEAFF	TGTGCCAGCAGTTACTGGGGGGTGAACACTGAAGCTTTCTTT
TRBV7-9	-	TRBJ2-7	-	CASSRTLQGYEQYF	TGTGCCAGCAGCCGCACGCTCCAGGGATACGAGCAGTACTTC